Listed below are T cell receptor beta chains from one sample, sequenced in a study of blood T cell repertoires in COVID-19. Generated by immunoSEQ multiplex PCR, the TCRdb table keeps only in-frame clones and is missing some. The sample has approximately 140,000 clones, around nine tenths seen once. The sequenced sample consisted of peripheral blood. Receptor source: a woman aged 35 to 49 with acute or convalescent COVID-19. Both conserved end residues are part of each CDR3. D genes are given only for firm matches. Size tells how often a clone was seen (once, few, many) or the class of an expanded clone, and some rows leave it out.

clone_size j_call v_call d_call cdr3_nt cdr3_aa
. TRBJ2-5 TRBV2 TRBD1 TGTGCCAGCAATTGGGACAGGGAGATAGAGACCCAGTACTTC CASNWDREIETQYF
once TRBJ1-2 TRBV24-1 TRBD1 TGTGCCACCAGTGATTTGCGGGACAGGGGGTTGTGGTATGGCTACACCTTC CATSDLRDRGLWYGYTF
. TRBJ1-4 TRBV24-1 TRBD1 TGTGCCACCAGTGTCCAAAGACAGGGAGGCGAAAAACTGTTTTTT CATSVQRQGGEKLFF
. TRBJ2-2 TRBV7-2 TRBD1 TGTGCCAGCAGCTTAGCATCGACAGGGTCCGGGGAGCTGTTTTTT CASSLASTGSGELFF
. TRBJ2-7 TRBV28 . TGTGCCAGCAGACACAGAAGCTCCTACGAGCAGTACTTC CASRHRSSYEQYF
. TRBJ2-3 TRBV7-2 TRBD2 TGTGCCAGCAGCTTACTGTCGGGGGGGCCAGATACGCAGTATTTT CASSLLSGGPDTQYF
. TRBJ2-7 TRBV7-2 . TGTGCCAGCAGCTTAGTGGGCGGGTACGAGCAGTACTTC CASSLVGGYEQYF
. TRBJ2-3 TRBV30 . TGTGCCTGGAGAACAAGCGTTGCCGATTGGGATACGCAGTATTTT CAWRTSVADWDTQYF
. TRBJ2-6 TRBV5-5 . TGTGCCAGCAGCTTTTGGCAGGGATCGGCTGGGGCCAACGTCCTGACTTTC CASSFWQGSAGANVLTF
. TRBJ2-1 TRBV7-3 . TGTGCCAGCAGCTTACTCGCCAGCTCCTACAATGAGCAGTTCTTC CASSLLASSYNEQFF
few TRBJ1-1 TRBV27 . TGTGCCTCTTACAGGGCAATGAACACTGAAGCTTTCTTT CASYRAMNTEAFF
. TRBJ1-1 TRBV7-9 TRBD1 TGTGCCAGCAGGCCGAACCTCGACAGGGGGCGGAACACTGAAGCTTTCTTT CASRPNLDRGRNTEAFF
. TRBJ2-7 TRBV7-3 . TGTGCCAGCAGCTTAGGTCAGGGCGCCTACGAGCAGTACTTC CASSLGQGAYEQYF
. TRBJ2-2 TRBV7-3 TRBD2 TGTGCCAGCAGCTTAATGGGAGGCGGGGGGAACACCGGGGAGCTGTTTTTT CASSLMGGGGNTGELFF
. TRBJ1-2 TRBV5-5 TRBD1 TGTGCCAGCAGCTTGGGGACAGGGAGCTATGGCTACACCTTC CASSLGTGSYGYTF
. TRBJ1-2 TRBV29-1 . TGCAGCGTTGTTAGAGCTAACTATGGCTACACCTTC CSVVRANYGYTF
. TRBJ1-1 TRBV19 TRBD1 TGTGCCAGTAGTATATACGGGGGACAGGGTTCGTATTTCTTT CASSIYGGQGSYFF
. TRBJ2-1 TRBV30 TRBD1 TGTGCCTGGAGTGTACAGGGGGCTCCCTACAATGAGCAGTTCTTC CAWSVQGAPYNEQFF
. TRBJ2-5 TRBV4-3 TRBD2 TGCGCCAGCAGCCAAGGACTAGCGGGAGGCCAAGAGACCCAGTACTTC CASSQGLAGGQETQYF
. TRBJ1-2 TRBV6-5 . TGTGCCAGCACCCCCCTCGACAGGTTTAACTATGGCTACACCTTC CASTPLDRFNYGYTF
. TRBJ2-3 TRBV6-4 . TGTGCCAGCAGTGAAGGAGCGGAGGGTACGCAGTATTTT CASSEGAEGTQYF
. TRBJ2-1 TRBV12-5 . TGTGCTAGTGGGGGGGGTAGCGGTGAGCAGTTCTTC CASGGGSGEQFF
. TRBJ1-2 TRBV6-5 TRBD1 TGTGCCAGCAGCGACAGGGTTGGCTACACCTTC CASSDRVGYTF
. TRBJ2-1 TRBV6-6 . TGTGCCAGCAGTTACCAAGCGGGTATCAATGAGCAGTTCTTC CASSYQAGINEQFF
. TRBJ1-4 TRBV6-6 TRBD1 TGTGCCAGCAGTTGGGGACGGACAGGGAATGAAAAACTGTTTTTT CASSWGRTGNEKLFF
. TRBJ1-1 TRBV7-3 . TGTGCCAGCAGCTTAGGGGCAAAAGCTTTCTTT CASSLGAKAFF
. TRBJ2-7 TRBV10-3 . TGTGCCATCAGTGACCCACTAGTCTACGAGCAGTACTTC CAISDPLVYEQYF
few TRBJ1-1 TRBV5-1 TRBD1 TGCGCCAGCCGGGCCGGGACAGTGAACACTGAAGCTTTCTTT CASRAGTVNTEAFF
. TRBJ2-5 TRBV7-2 TRBD1 TGTGCCAGCAGCTGGACAGGGGGGGAGACCCAGTACTTC CASSWTGGETQYF
. TRBJ1-4 TRBV28 TRBD1 TGTGCCAGCAGTGGGGGACAGACGGAACTGTTTTTT CASSGGQTELFF
. TRBJ2-2 TRBV4-1 . TGCGCCAGCAGCCACCTCGGACAGTCATCCGGGGAGCTGTTTTTT CASSHLGQSSGELFF
. TRBJ2-3 TRBV19 . TGTGCCAGTAGTATGTCGGTCAAAGGGGGCACAGATACGCAGTATTTT CASSMSVKGGTDTQYF
. TRBJ1-5 TRBV3-1/TRBV3-2 . TGTGCCAGCAGCAAAAGGGGGTATCAGCCCCAGCATTTT CASSKRGYQPQHF
. TRBJ2-5 TRBV18 TRBD2 TGTGCCAGCTCACCTACTAGCGCCCAAGAGACCCAGTACTTC CASSPTSAQETQYF